This TCR beta chain was found in a study of siplizumab effects on memory and regulatory T cells. A remark on this clone: The target antigen is unknown.

Assay: immunoSEQ multiplex PCR; the TCRdb copy retains only in-frame clones and omits some. The sample contains around 100,000 clones, more than 90% of which appear only once. Study results and caveats: Siplizumab, the agent tested, significantly reduced alloreactive sequences traceable to unstimulated CD4+ memory cells.

V was trimmed by 2 bases and J by 2 bases, leaving 13 bases between them. The germline V gene encodes CDR1 KGHSH and CDR2 LQKENI. The CDR3 extends over 15 amino acids. What was sequenced was CD4+ T cells sorted from blood. This TCR was recovered from a human donor in good health. The chain uses TRBV18 and TRBJ2-7; possibly TRBD1 for D (6 bases). CDR3 sequence reads: CASSPVSQGPYEQYF. The CDR3, as DNA: TGTGCCAGCTCACCAGTCTCACAGGGCCCCTACGAGCAGTACTTC.